This T cell receptor (beta chain) was recorded in a study of blood T cell repertoires in COVID-19 (dated by TCRdb to 2018 to 2021). Broadly, across the study: Samples covering the acute and convalescent phases of COVID-19 were provided by collaborators in the United States, Italy and Spain. Where HLA class I and class II types were available, the types were taken from metadata supplied by the sample provider, not from assay-based typing. A freely available public database, intended as a resource for researchers studying the immune response to SARS-CoV-2, is where the repertoires were released. The material from the prospective study consisted of cDNA or gDNA derived from T cells, B-cell-depleted T cells, or PBMCs. The samples were drawn from two sources: the first 160 participants of the ongoing ImmuneRACE study, and 1,000 to 1,500 subjects contributed by 6 global collaborators. Sample metadata almost always included a de-identified subject ID, COVID-19 status, age in years and sex. Deeply sampled blood TCRbeta repertoires from subjects exposed to, actively infected with, or recovered from COVID-19 were included in the dataset.

Whole blood was collected in K2EDTA tubes by collaborating institutions according to the institutions' own protocols. For TCRbeta analysis, collaborator samples were shipped as frozen whole blood, as isolated PBMCs, or as DNA extracted from either sample type. This clone was seen once. Its cognate antigen has yet to be identified. Per-nucleotide qualities are absent, and no much larger clonotype sits a single base away. This sample includes further DNA sequences coding for the same CDR3. The germline V gene yields KGHSH for CDR1 and LQKENI for CDR2. Including cysteine and phenylalanine, the CDR3 has 14 amino acids. Only the CDR3 DNA stays, 42 bases, in frame from base 1. V lost 3 bases and J lost 5 bases; the stretch between them is 13 bases long. The immunoSEQ Assay, a bias-controlled multiplex PCR, was used to amplify TCRbeta CDR3 regions from genomic DNA. The published analysis was carried out like this. The number of nucleated cells in each sample was estimated by amplification of reference gene primers within the assay. To quantify the absolute abundance of each unique TCRbeta CDR3 rearrangement, sequence reads were collapsed and filtered. For each sample, productive Simpson clonality was calculated as the square root of Simpson's diversity index across productive rearrangements. In its TCRdb copy, this immuneACCESS table keeps in-frame sequences only and misses some clones. Where compared with another copy, unresolved V genes explain less than half of these, and the others have no known cause. The V and J calls and clone size are taken from that table; D and trimming were inferred from the DNA. The sample yields about 30,000 clones; about 79% were counted once. The ten largest clones take up about an eighth of the sample.

Beyond this particular receptor, the publication reports: The amount of clinical and demographic metadata varied by source and participant and was provided uncurated.

The chain uses TRBV18 and TRBJ1-1, and perhaps TRBD1 as D gene, on 5 matching bases. This TCR was recovered from a human donor in a cohort sampled during active COVID-19. The material sequenced was peripheral blood. The DNA sequence follows: TGTGCCAGCTCACCGGTGGGGGGAGCGACTGAAGCTTTCTTT. Its product reads: CASSPVGGATEAFF.